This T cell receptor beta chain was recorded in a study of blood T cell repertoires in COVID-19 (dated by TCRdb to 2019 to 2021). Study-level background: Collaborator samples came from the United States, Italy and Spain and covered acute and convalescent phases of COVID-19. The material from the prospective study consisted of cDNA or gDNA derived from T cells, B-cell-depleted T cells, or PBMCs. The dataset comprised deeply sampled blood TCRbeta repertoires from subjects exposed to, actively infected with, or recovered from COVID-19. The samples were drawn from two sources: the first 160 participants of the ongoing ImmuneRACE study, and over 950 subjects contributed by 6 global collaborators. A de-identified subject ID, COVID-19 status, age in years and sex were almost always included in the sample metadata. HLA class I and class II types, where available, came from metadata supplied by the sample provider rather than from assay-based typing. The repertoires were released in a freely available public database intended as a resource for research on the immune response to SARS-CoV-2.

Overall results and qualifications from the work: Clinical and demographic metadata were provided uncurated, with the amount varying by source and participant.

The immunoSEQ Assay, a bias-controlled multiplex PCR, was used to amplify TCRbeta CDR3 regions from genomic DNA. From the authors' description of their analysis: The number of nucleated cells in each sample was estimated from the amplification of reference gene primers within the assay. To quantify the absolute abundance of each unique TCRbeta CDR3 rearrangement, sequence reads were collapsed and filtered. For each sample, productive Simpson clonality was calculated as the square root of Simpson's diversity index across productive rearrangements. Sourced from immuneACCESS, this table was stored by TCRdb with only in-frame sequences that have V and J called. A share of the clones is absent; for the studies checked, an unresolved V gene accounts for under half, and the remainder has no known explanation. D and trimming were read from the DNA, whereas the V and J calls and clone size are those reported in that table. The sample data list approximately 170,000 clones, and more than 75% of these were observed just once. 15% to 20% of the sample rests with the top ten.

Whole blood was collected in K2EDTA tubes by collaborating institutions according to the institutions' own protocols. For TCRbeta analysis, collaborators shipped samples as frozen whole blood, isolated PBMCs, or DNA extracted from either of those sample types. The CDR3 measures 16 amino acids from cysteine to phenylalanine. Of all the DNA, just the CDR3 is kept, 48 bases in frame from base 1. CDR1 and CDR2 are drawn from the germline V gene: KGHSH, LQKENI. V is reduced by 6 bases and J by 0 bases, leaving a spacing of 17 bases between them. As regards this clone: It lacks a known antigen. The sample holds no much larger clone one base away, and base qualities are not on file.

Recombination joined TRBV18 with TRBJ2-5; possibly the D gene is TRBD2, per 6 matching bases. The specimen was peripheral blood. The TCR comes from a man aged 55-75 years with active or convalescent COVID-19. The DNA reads TGTGCCAGCTCTCAAAGTACTGGGGGGAACCAAGAGACCCAGTACTTC. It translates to CASSQSTGGNQETQYF. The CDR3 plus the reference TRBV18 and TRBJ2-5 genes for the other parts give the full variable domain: NAGVMQNPRHLVRRRGQEARLRCSPMKGHSHVYWYRQLPEEGLKFMVYLQKENIIDESGMPKERFSAEFPKEGPSILRIQQVVRGDSAAYFCASSQSTGGNQETQYFGPGTRLLVL.